This entry concerns a single T cell receptor (beta chain). This specimen comes from a study of blood T cell repertoires in COVID-19. This CDR3 comprises 18 residues. Trimming stripped 5 bases from V and 5 bases from J, with 24 bases between. Per the germline V gene, CDR1 is SEHNR and CDR2 is FQNEAQ (reference sequence). Repertoires were generated with immunoSEQ multiplex PCR, while TCRdb's copy carries only in-frame clones and drops some. The sample includes 150,000 to 200,000 clones, over 85% of them seen just once. This TCR came from a man in his 60s with active or convalescent COVID-19. The sequenced sample consisted of peripheral blood. The rearrangement links TRBV7-9 to TRBJ1-4, with a possible D match to TRBD1 (5 bases). CDR3 in DNA: TGTGCCAGCAGCCTGGCAACAGGTTGGGTAAGGGTGAATGAAAAACTGTTTTTT. Amino acids: CASSLATGWVRVNEKLFF.